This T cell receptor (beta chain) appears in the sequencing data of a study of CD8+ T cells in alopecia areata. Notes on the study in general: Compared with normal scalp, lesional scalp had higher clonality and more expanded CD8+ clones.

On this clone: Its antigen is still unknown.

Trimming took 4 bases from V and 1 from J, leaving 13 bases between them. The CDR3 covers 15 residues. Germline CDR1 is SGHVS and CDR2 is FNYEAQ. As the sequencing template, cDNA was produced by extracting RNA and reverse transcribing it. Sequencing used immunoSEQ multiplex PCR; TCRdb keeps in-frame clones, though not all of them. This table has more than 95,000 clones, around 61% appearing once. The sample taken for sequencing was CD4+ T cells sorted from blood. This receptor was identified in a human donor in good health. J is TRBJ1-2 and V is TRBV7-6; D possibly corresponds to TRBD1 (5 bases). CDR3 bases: TGTGCCAGCAGCTCACAGACGGGGGTTAACTATGGCTACACCTTC. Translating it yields CASSSQTGVNYGYTF.